The 19 T cell receptor beta chains in this list originate from one sample, sequenced in a study of CD8+ T cells in alopecia areata. Cutaneous lymph node cells were pooled, and they were sorted using CD4, CD8alpha, NKG2D, NKG2ACE and other markers. The sequencing template was cDNA reverse transcribed from extracted RNA. The repertoire was sequenced with immunoSEQ multiplex PCR; TCRdb's copy has only in-frame clones and lacks some. The sample yields about 300,000 clones, without any singletons. The sample was CD4+ T cells sorted from a lymph node. The source of these receptors is a C3H/HeJ mouse with alopecia areata. Strain MHC haplotype: H2-k.

A few counts support this clone. These gene names are mouse names. The CDR3 extends 4 residues past the end of the read, so its final part is completed from the germline J gene. This chain links TRBV13-1 with TRBJ2-1; no reliable D call. Germline V gene sequence: CDR1 NSHNY, CDR2 SYGAGN. Between the trimmed V and J ends, which lost 0 bases and 3 bases, there was a span of 7 bases. The CDR3 extends over 14 amino acids. This chain's CDR3 is CASSDENSYAEQFF. The sequenced CDR3 bases are TGTGCCAGCAGTGATGAAAACAGCTATGCT.

This clone has just a few counts. Gene names are the mouse ones. The read finishes 4 residues shy of the CDR3 end, and the germline J gene is used to complete it. This sequence joins TRBV31 and TRBJ1-1; tentatively, D is TRBD1 (6 bases). Trimming took off 0 bases at V and 4 bases at J, with 12 bases between the two ends. This CDR3 spans 14 amino acids. From germline, CDR1 is GKSSPN and CDR2 SITVG. CDR3 residues: CAWSLRGGGTEVFF. CDR3 DNA (partial): TGTGCCTGGAGTCTACGAGGGGGAGGCACA.

This clone was seen more than once but under ten times. The gene names given are mouse names. The missing CDR3 end, 4 residues past where the read stops, is filled in from the germline J gene. The chain is built from TRBV31 and TRBJ2-1, with TRBD2 identical over 9 bases. Germline CDR1 and CDR2: GKSSPN and SITVG. The CDR3 sequence is 15 residues long. The CDR3 sequence: CAWSLVGGRLAEQFF. The CDR3 DNA, read in part, is TGTGCCTGGAGTCTAGTGGGGGGGCGTTTGGCT.

Notes on this clone: Gene names are the mouse ones. The read terminates 4 residues before the CDR3 end, so the remaining end is supplied by the germline J gene. The rearrangement uses TRBV13-2 and TRBJ1-2, with D possibly matching TRBD1 (6 bases). The V end lost 3 bases, the J end lost 0 bases, and 9 bases lay between the germline ends. The CDR3 contains 14 residues. CDR1 NNHNN and CDR2 SYGAGS come from the germline V gene (reference sequence). The CDR3 DNA, read in part, is TGTGCCAGCGGTGTCACAGGGACAAACTCC. Protein product: CASGVTGTNS. The entire CDR3 protein reads CASGVTGTNSDYTF.

This clone has more than one count but fewer than ten. Mouse gene names apply. The read stops 4 residues short of the end of the CDR3; the missing end is completed from the germline J gene. The gene calls are TRBV31 and TRBJ1-2; possible D gene TRBD1, 6 bases. Germline-derived CDR1 and CDR2 are GKSSPN and SITVG. CDR3 size: 13 residues. The V and J ends lost 7 bases and 0 bases respectively, with 12 bases between them. The covered CDR3 bases are TGTGCCTCCCCCGGGACAACAAACTCC. It yields the protein CASPGTTNS. The full CDR3 protein reads CASPGTTNSDYTF. The whole variable domain, remainder taken from reference TRBV31 and TRBJ1-2, is AQTIHQWPVAEIKAVGSPLSLGCTIKGKSSPNLYWYWQATGGTLQQLFYSITVGQVESVVQLNLSASRPKDDQFILSTEKLLLSHSGFYLCASPGTTNSDYTFGSGTRLLVI.

Details on this clone: Gene names are mouse gene names. Sequencing ends 4 residues short of the CDR3 end; the germline J gene provides the rest. The V and J genes are TRBV1 and TRBJ1-1; D not certain. Trimming shortened V by 0 bases and J by 1 base, and 6 bases separated the two germline ends. The CDR3 runs to 14 residues. Per the germline V gene, CDR1 is NSQYPW and CDR2 is LRSPGD (reference sequence). The CDR3 loop is CTCSAESGNTEVFF. The DNA read from the CDR3 is TGCACCTGCAGTGCAGAATCAGGGAACACA.

A remark on this clone: All gene names here are mouse names. The read terminates 4 residues before the CDR3 end, so the remaining end is supplied by the germline J gene. The genes are TRBV13-2 and TRBJ2-1; D gene uncertain. The CDR3 extends over 15 amino acids. V lost 2 bases, J lost 2 bases, and 11 bases lay in between. Germline assignment: CDR1 NNHNN and CDR2 SYGAGS (reference sequence). Incomplete CDR3 DNA: TGTGCCAGCGGTGAGCGACAATCTGACTATGCT. Its translation is CASGERQSDYA. The whole CDR3 is CASGERQSDYAEQFF.

This clone was counted at least ten times. The genes are named according to mouse. Read data end 4 residues before the CDR3 end; the end is taken from the germline J gene. This chain uses TRBV17 with TRBJ2-2, with a weak D call TRBD1 (6 bases). This CDR3 has 13 amino acids. The germline V and J ends were trimmed by 6 bases and 4 bases, with 9 bases remaining between them. Germline-derived CDR1 and CDR2 are MNHDT and YYDKIL. Partial CDR3 DNA: TGTGCTAGCAGCACAGGGCCCACCGGG. Its translation: CASSTGPTG. The full CDR3 protein is CASSTGPTGQLYF. The whole variable domain, filled in from reference TRBV17 and TRBJ2-2, reads DTTVKQNPRYKLARVGKPVNLICSQTMNHDTMYWYQKKPNQAPKLLLFYYDKILNREADTFEKFQSSRPNNSFCSLYIGSAGLEYSAMYLCASSTGPTGQLYFGEGSKLTVL.

This clone has at least ten counts. Mouse names are used for the genes. The read terminates 4 residues ahead of where the CDR3 ends, so the germline J gene completes it. V gene TRBV17 combines with J gene TRBJ2-7, with 8 bases aligning to TRBD1. The length of the CDR3 is 15 residues. Germline V gives CDR1 MNHDT, CDR2 YYDKIL. The CDR3 is CASSRGARGHYEQYF. The part of the CDR3 DNA that was read is TGTGCTAGCAGTAGAGGAGCCAGGGGGCATTAT.

In regard to this clone: Genes and germline come from the mouse. The read ends 4 residues shy of where the CDR3 ends; the end is completed using the germline J gene. The chain couples TRBV13-2 to TRBJ2-2, with TRBD1 matching 7 bases. Losses at the gene ends were 2 bases for V and 0 bases for J; bases not matched to a gene: 4. The length of the CDR3 is 16 residues. Germline-derived CDR1 and CDR2 are NNHNN and SYGAGS (reference sequence). The sequenced part of the CDR3 DNA is TGTGCCAGCGGTGACGGGACAGTTGCAAACACCGGG. Translated: CASGDGTVANTG. The CDR3 in its entirety is CASGDGTVANTGQLYF.

In regard to this clone: Genes and germline are mouse. With the read ending 4 residues before the CDR3 end, the germline J gene is used to fill in that end. The chain recombines TRBV5 with TRBJ1-1; maybe TRBD1 (5 bases). This CDR3 spans 14 amino acids. Per germline, CDR1 LGHNA and CDR2 YNLKQL (reference sequence). V shed 4 bases and J shed 1 base, with 10 bases lying between them. CDR3 region: CASSPPDKNTEVFF. The DNA read from the CDR3 is TGTGCCAGCAGCCCCCCGGACAAAAACACA.

This clone occurred a few times. Gene names are mouse gene names. The CDR3 end lies 4 residues beyond the end of the read and is filled in from the germline J gene. Other DNA sequences in this specimen translate into the identical CDR3. The V and J genes are TRBV13-1 and TRBJ2-4; the match to TRBD2 covers 7 bases. V dropped 2 bases and J dropped 3; count of bases not matched to a gene: 0. The CDR3 consists of 13 residues. Per the germline V gene, CDR1 is NSHNY and CDR2 is SYGAGN. The chain's CDR3 is CASSEGGQNTLYF. CDR3 DNA (partial): TGTGCCAGCAGTGAGGGGGGGCAAAAC.

As for this clone: Gene names denote mouse genes. The read terminates 4 residues ahead of where the CDR3 ends, so the germline J gene completes it. The chain links TRBV13-3 to TRBJ2-7; D perhaps matches TRBD1 (6 bases). Between the trimmed V and J ends, which lost 1 base and 3 bases, there was a span of 8 bases. Germline CDR1 NNHDY, CDR2 SYVADS. This CDR3 has 13 residues. This chain's CDR3 is CASSDKGGYEQYF. CDR3 bases read: TGTGCCAGCAGTGATAAAGGGGGCTAT.

This clone appeared a few times. Gene names and germline refer to mouse. Read sequence stops 4 residues before the CDR3 end, and the germline J gene provides the missing end. Other DNA sequences of this sample code for an identical CDR3. The chain is built from TRBV31 and TRBJ1-2; no firm D call. The CDR3 is 13 amino acids. The germline V gene encodes CDR1 GKSSPN and CDR2 SITVG. Trimming shortened V by 0 bases and J by 0 bases, and 5 bases separated the two germline ends. CDR3 bases read: TGTGCCTGGAGTCTAGGGTCAAACTCC. Translating gives CAWSLGSNS. The whole CDR3 protein is CAWSLGSNSDYTF.

Concerning this clone itself: The gene symbols are mouse symbols. The read ends 4 residues early relative to the CDR3; the germline J gene fills the gap. The chain uses TRBV19 and TRBJ2-2; perhaps TRBD2 as D (6 bases). CDR3 length: 15 residues. V was cut by 5 bases and J by 0 bases, with 11 bases left in between. Germline V gene lookup returns CDR1 FNHDT and CDR2 SITEND (reference sequence). CDR3 protein: CASRLWGSNTGQLYF. The part of the CDR3 DNA that was read is TGTGCCAGCAGACTCTGGGGTTCAAACACCGGG.

This clone was picked up a small number of times. Any gene name here is a mouse gene name. The read finishes 4 residues shy of the CDR3 end, and the germline J gene is used to complete it. This chain joins TRBV5 and TRBJ2-5; 7 nucleotides agree with TRBD2. CDR1 and CDR2 from the germline V gene are LGHNA and YNLKQL (reference sequence). This CDR3 is built from 14 residues. Partial CDR3 DNA: TGTGCCAGCAGCTCAACTGGGGCGCGGGAC. Protein sequence: CASSSTGARD. The entire CDR3 reads CASSSTGARDTQYF.

For this clone: The germline and genes are mouse ones. The observed sequence ends 4 residues before the CDR3 terminus, with the missing tail filled in from the germline J gene. The chain joins TRBV13-1 to TRBJ2-4; D ambiguous. Germline V lookup: CDR1 NSHNY, CDR2 SYGAGN. This CDR3 is 13 amino acids long. Trimming pared 6 bases from V and 0 bases from J, leaving 8 bases between. The CDR3 spells CASKTSSQNTLYF. The sequenced part of the CDR3 DNA is TGTGCCAGCAAGACTTCTAGTCAAAAC.

Note on this clone: Genes and germline are mouse. The covered CDR3 bases are TGTGCCAGCAGTGATAGGGGGGGTATCCAAGAC. It translates to CASSDRGGIQD. The whole CDR3 sequence is CASSDRGGIQDTQYF. The chain links TRBV13-1 to TRBJ2-5; possibly TRBD2 for D (7 bases). The CDR3 extends 4 residues past the end of the read, so its final part is completed from the germline J gene. V was pared by 1 base and J by 2 bases, with 11 bases between. Germline V gene data show CDR1 as NSHNY and CDR2 as SYGAGN. There are 15 residues in the CDR3.

As for this clone: Mouse gene names apply. The CDR3 end is not reached by the read, which stops 4 residues before it; the germline J gene fills it in. The chain joins TRBV5 to TRBJ1-1; TRBD1 might be the D (5 bases). Trimming cost V 0 bases and J 3 bases, with 14 bases left between them. CDR3 length equals 16 residues. CDR1 is LGHNA, CDR2 YNLKQL, per germline (reference sequence). The CDR3 bases that were read are TGTGCCAGCAGCCAAGAGACGAGGGGAGGGGACACA. This translates into CASSQETRGGDT. In full, the CDR3 reads CASSQETRGGDTEVFF.